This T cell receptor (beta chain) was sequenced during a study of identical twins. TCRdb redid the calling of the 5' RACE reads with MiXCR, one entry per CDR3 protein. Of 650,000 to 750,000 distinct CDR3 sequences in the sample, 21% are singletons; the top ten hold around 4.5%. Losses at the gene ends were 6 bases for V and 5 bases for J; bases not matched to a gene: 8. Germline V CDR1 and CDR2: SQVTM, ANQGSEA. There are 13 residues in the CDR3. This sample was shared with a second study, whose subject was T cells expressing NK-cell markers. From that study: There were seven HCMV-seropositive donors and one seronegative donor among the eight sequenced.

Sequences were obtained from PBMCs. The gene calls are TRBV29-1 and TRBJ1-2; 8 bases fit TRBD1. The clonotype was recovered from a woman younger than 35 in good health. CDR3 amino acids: CSVKDRAGYGYTF. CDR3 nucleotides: TGCAGCGTGAAGGACAGGGCAGGGTATGGCTACACCTTC.